Each of the 8 T cell receptor beta chains below was sequenced from the same sample in a study of cytomegalovirus exposure and HLA in healthy donors. Both 60 Vbeta primers and 13 Jbeta primers went into the PCR. Data came from immunoSEQ multiplex PCR; TCRdb stores just in-frame clones and leaves some out. Among around 90,000 clones listed, roughly 86% were seen once. Sequencing was performed on PBMCs. The source of these receptors is a man aged 25-40 years in good health and CMV-seropositive.

The chain has TRBV6-6 and TRBJ2-7; the match to TRBD2 covers 7 bases. This CDR3 spans 11 amino acids. The trim removed 5 bases at V and 5 bases at J, leaving 0 bases unmatched. Germline V gene lookup returns CDR1 MNHNY and CDR2 SVGAGI (reference sequence). The CDR3 nucleotides are TGTGCCAGCAGTACTAGCGACGAGCAGTACTTC. It is translated as CASSTSDEQYF.

V and J are TRBV6-5 and TRBJ2-7; 12 nucleotides line up with TRBD1. The CDR3 has 15 amino acids. CDR1 is MNHEY, CDR2 SVGAGI, per germline. Trimming took 2 bases from V and 4 from J; bases not matched to a gene: 3. CDR3 protein: CASSYRDRGLYEQYF. In DNA, the CDR3 is TGTGCCAGCAGTTACCGGGACAGGGGGCTATACGAGCAGTACTTC.

This chain joins TRBV5-6 and TRBJ1-2; no firm D call. V was cut by 3 bases and J by 4 bases, with 10 bases left in between. This CDR3 comprises 13 residues. CDR1 and CDR2 (germline): SGHDT, YYEEEE. The chain's CDR3 is CASSSRDFYGYTF. CDR3 DNA sequence: TGTGCCAGCAGCTCCAGAGACTTCTATGGCTACACCTTC.

The chain carries TRBV19 and TRBJ2-3; 8 bases fit TRBD1. This CDR3 is built from 14 residues. With V trimmed by 5 bases and J by 3 bases, 4 bases remained unmatched. In germline, CDR1 is LNHDA, CDR2 SQIVND (reference sequence). CDR3 nucleotide sequence: TGTGCCAGTAGTTCGCGGACAGGGACAGATACGCAGTATTTT. Translation: CASSSRTGTDTQYF.

This clone was detected only a few times. The chain employs TRBV11-2 and TRBJ1-2; 9 bases are a match to TRBD1. The V gene end was trimmed by 4 bases and the J gene end by 7 bases; junction bases not matched to a gene: 10. Germline loops: CDR1 SGHAT, CDR2 FQNNGV. The CDR3 has 15 residues. CDR3 residues: CASSYNWDRAFGYTF. The CDR3 region has the DNA TGTGCCAGCAGCTATAATTGGGACAGGGCTTTTGGCTACACCTTC.

The chain uses TRBV6-1 and TRBJ2-1; TRBD2 agrees at 11 bases. The CDR3 is 15 residues long. The V gene end was trimmed by 7 bases and the J gene end by 9 bases; junction bases not matched to a gene: 11. Looked up from germline, CDR1 is MNHNS and CDR2 is SASEGT. The CDR3 DNA is TGTGCCAGCACCTCGACTAGCGGGGTAGGGAGTGAGCAGTTCTTC. Its protein product is CASTSTSGVGSEQFF.

V is TRBV18 and J is TRBJ2-5; the D gene is possibly TRBD2 (5 bases). Germline V lookup: CDR1 KGHSH, CDR2 LQKENI. Trimming removed 2 bases from V and 1 base from J, with 8 bases in between. This CDR3 comprises 14 residues. CDR3 bases: TGTGCCAGCTCACCAGGGAGTATCCAAGAGACCCAGTACTTC. The encoded protein is CASSPGSIQETQYF.

The chain is built from TRBV5-1 and TRBJ2-1; 7 nucleotides agree with TRBD2. The germline CDR1 and CDR2 sequences are SGHRS and YFSETQ. The CDR3 spans 16 residues. The ends lost 0 bases at V and 5 bases at J; junction bases unmatched: 8. The CDR3 coding sequence is TGCGCCAGCAGCTTGGTCTCTAGCGGACCAAACAATGAGCAGTTCTTC. It yields the protein CASSLVSSGPNNEQFF.